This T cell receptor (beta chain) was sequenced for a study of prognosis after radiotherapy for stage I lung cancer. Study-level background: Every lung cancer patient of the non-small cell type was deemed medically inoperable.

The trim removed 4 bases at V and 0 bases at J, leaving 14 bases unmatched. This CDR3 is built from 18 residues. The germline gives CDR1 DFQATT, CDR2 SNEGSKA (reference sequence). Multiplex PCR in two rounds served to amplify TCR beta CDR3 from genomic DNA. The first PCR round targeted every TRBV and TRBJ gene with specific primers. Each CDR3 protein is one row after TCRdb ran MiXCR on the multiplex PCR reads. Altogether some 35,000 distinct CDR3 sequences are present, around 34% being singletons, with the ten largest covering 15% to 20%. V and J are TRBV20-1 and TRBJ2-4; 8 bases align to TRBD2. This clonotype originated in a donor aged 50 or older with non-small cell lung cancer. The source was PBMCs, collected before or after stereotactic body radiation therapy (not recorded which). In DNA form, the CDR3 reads TGCAGTGCTATGGATCTAGCGGGCCCGGGGGCAGCCAAAAACATTCAGTACTTC. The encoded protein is CSAMDLAGPGAAKNIQYF.